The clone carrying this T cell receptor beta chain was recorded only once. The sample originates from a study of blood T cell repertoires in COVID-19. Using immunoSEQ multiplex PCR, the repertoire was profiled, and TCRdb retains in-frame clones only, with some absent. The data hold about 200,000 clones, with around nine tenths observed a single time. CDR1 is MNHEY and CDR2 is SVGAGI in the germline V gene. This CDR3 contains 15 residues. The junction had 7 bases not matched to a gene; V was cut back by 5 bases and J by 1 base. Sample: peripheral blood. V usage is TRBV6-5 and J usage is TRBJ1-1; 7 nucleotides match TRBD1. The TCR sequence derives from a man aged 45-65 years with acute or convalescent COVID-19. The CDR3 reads CASSLAHRGNTEAFF. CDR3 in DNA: TGTGCCAGCAGTCTAGCTCACAGGGGGAACACTGAAGCTTTCTTT.